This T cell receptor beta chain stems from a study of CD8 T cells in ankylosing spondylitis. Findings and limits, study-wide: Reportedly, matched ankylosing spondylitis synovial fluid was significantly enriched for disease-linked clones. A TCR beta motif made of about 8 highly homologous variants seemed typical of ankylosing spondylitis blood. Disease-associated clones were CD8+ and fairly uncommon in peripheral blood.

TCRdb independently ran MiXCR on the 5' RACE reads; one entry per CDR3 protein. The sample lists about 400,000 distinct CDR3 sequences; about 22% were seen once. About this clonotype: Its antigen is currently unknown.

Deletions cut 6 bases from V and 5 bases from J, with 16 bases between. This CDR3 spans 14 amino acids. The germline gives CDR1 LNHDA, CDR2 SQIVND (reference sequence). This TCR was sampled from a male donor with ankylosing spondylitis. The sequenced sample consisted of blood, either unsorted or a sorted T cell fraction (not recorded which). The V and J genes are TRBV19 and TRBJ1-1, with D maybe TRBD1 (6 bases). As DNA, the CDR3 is TGTGCCAGTAGCCCGGGGGGGGGCTGGACTGAAGCTTTCTTT. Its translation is CASSPGGGWTEAFF.